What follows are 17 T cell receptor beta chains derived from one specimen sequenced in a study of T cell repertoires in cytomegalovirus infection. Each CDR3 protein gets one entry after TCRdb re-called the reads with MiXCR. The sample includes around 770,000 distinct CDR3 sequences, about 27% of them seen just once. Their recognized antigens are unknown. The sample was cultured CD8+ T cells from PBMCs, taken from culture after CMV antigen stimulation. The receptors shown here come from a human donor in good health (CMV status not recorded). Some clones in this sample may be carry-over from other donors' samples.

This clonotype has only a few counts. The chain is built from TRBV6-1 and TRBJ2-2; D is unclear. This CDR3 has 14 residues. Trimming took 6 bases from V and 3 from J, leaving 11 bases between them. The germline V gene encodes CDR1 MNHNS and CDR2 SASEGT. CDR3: CASSVLWDTGELFF. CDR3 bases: TGTGCCAGCAGCGTACTTTGGGACACCGGGGAGCTGTTTTTT.

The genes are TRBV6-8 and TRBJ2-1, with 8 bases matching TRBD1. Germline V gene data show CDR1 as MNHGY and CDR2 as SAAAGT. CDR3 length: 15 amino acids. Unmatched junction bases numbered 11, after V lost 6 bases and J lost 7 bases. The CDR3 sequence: CASRVQGAPYNEQFF. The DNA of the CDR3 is TGTGCCAGCAGGGTGCAGGGGGCCCCTTATAATGAGCAGTTCTTC.

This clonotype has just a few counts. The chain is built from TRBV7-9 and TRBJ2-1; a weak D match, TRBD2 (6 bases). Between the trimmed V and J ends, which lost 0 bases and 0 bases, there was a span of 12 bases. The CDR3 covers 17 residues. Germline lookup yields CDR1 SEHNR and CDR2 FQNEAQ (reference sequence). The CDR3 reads CASSLALAGSSYNEQFF. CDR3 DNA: TGTGCCAGCAGCTTAGCGCTCGCGGGGAGCTCCTACAATGAGCAGTTCTTC.

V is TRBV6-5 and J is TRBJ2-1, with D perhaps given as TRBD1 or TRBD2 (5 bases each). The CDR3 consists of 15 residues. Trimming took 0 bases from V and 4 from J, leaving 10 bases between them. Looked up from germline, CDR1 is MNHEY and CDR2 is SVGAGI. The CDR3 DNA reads TGTGCCAGCAGTTACTCAGGGACGGTGTACAATGAGCAGTTCTTC. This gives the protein CASSYSGTVYNEQFF.

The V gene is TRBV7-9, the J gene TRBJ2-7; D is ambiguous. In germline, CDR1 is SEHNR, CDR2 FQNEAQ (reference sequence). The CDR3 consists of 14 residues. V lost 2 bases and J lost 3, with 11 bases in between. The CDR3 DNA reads TGTGCCAGCAGCTTACAGGAGAAGGACTACGAGCAGTACTTC. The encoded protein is CASSLQEKDYEQYF.

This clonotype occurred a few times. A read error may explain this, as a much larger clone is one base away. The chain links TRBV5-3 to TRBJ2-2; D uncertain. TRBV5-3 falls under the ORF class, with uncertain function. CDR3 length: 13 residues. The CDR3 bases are TGTGCCAGCAGCTTACTGATCACCGGGGAGCTGTTTTTT. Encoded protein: CASSLLITGELFF.

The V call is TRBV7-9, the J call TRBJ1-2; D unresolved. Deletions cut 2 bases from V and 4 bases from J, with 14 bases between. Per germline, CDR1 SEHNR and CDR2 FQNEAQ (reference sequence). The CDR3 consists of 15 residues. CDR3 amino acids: CASSLNSGSSYGYTF. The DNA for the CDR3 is TGTGCCAGCAGCTTAAATAGCGGCTCTTCCTATGGCTACACCTTC. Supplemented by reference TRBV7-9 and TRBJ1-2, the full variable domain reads DTGVSQNPRHKITKRGQNVTFRCDPISEHNRLYWYRQTLGQGPEFLTYFQNEAQLEKSRLLSDRFSAERPKGSFSTLEIQRTEQGDSAMYLCASSLNSGSSYGYTFGSGTRLTVV.

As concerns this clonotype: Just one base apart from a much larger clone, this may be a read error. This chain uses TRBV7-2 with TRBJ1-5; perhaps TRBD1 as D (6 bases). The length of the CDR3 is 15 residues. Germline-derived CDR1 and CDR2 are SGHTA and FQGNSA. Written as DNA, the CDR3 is TGTGCCGGCAGCTTAGGGGGTTCCCGCAATCAGCCCCAGCATTTT. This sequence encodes CAGSLGGSRNQPQHF.

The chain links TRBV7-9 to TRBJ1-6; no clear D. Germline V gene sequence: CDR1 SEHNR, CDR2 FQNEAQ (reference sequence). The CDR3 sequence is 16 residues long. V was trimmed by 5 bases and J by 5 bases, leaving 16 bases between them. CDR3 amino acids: CASSPEGPAHNSPLHF. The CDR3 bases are TGTGCCAGCAGCCCCGAAGGTCCCGCGCATAATTCACCCCTCCACTTT.

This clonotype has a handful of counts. The CDR3, as DNA: TGTGCCACGGGAACAGGGTCTGAAGCTTTCTTT. It encodes CATGTGSEAFF. The rearrangement links TRBV12-3 or TRBV12-4 to TRBJ1-1; possible D gene TRBD1, 6 bases. Trimming stripped 10 bases from V and 6 bases from J, with 12 bases between. CDR3 length: 11 residues.

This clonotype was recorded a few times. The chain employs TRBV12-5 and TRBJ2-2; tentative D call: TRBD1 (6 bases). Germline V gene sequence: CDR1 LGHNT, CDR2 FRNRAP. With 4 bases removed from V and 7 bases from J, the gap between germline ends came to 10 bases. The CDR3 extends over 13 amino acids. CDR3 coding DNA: TGTGCTAGTGGTTCGCAGGGGAGCGGGGAGCTGTTTTTT. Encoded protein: CASGSQGSGELFF. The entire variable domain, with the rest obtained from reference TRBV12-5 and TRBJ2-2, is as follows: DARVTQTPRHKVTEMGQEVTMRCQPILGHNTVFWYRQTMMQGLELLAYFRNRAPLDDSGMPKDRFSAEMPDATLATLKIQPSEPRDSAVYFCASGSQGSGELFFGEGSRLTVL.

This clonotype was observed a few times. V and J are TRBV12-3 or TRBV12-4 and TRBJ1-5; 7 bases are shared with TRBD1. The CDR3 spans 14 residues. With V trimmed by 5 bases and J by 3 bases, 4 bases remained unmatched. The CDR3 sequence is CASSPGQDNQPQHF. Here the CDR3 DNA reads TGTGCCAGCAGTCCTGGACAGGACAATCAGCCCCAGCATTTT.

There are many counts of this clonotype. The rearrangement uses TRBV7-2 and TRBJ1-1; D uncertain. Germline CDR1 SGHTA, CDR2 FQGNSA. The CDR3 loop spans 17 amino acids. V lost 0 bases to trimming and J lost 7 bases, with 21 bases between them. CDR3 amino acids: CASSLALGIGNSDEAFF. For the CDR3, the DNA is TGTGCCAGCAGCTTAGCTCTGGGGATCGGAAACTCGGATGAAGCTTTCTTT.

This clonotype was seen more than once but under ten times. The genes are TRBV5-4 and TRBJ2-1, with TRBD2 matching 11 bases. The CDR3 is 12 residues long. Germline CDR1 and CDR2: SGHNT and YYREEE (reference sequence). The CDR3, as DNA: TGTGCGGGACTAGCGGACCACAATGAGCAGTTCTTC. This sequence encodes CAGLADHNEQFF.

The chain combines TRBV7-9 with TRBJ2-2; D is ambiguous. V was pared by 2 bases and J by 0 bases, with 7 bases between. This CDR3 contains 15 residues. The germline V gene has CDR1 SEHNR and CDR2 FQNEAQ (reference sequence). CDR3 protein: CASSLKGSNTGELFF. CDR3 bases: TGTGCCAGCAGCTTAAAGGGTTCGAACACCGGGGAGCTGTTTTTT.

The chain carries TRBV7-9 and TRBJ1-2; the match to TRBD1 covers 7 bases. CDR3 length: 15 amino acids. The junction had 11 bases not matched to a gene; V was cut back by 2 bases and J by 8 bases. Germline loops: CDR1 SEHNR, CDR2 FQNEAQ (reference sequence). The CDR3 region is CASSLYRTGIDGYTF. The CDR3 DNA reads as TGTGCCAGCAGCTTATACCGGACAGGTATAGACGGCTACACCTTC.

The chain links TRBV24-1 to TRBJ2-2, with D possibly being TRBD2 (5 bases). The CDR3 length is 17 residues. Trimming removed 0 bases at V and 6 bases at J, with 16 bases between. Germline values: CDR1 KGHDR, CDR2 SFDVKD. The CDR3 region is CATSDLPVSGSPGELFF. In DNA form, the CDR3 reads TGTGCCACCAGTGATTTGCCTGTATCGGGGTCGCCCGGGGAGCTGTTTTTT.